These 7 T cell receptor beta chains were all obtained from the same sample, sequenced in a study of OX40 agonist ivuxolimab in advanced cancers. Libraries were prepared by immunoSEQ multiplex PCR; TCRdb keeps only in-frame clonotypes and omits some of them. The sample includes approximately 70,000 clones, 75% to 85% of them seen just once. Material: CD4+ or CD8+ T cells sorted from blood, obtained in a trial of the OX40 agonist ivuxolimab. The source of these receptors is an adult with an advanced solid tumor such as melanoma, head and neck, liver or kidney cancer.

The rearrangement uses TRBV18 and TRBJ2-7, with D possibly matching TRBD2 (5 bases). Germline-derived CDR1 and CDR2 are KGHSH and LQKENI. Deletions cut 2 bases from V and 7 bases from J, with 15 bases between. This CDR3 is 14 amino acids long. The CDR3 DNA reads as TGTGCCAGCTCACCAGACGGAAGCGGACGGGAGCAGTACGTC. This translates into CASSPDGSGREQYV.

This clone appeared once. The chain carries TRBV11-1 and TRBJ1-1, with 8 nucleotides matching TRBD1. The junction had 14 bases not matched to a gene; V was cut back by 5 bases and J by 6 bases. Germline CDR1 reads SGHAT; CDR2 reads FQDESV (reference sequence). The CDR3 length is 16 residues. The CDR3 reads CASSRGQGMARAEAFF. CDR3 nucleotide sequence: TGTGCCAGCAGCCGCGGACAGGGTATGGCTCGCGCTGAAGCTTTCTTT.

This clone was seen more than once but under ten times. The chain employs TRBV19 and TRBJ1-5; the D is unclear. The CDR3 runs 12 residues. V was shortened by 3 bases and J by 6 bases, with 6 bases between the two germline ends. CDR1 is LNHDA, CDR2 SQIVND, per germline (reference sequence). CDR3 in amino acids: CASSMARQPQHF. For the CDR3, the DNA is TGTGCCAGTAGTATGGCCCGTCAGCCCCAGCATTTT.

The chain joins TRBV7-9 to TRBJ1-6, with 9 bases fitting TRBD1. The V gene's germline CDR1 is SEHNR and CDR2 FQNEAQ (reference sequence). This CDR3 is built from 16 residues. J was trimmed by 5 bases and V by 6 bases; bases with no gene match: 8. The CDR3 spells CASSPRRTGDNSPLHF. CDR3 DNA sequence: TGTGCCAGCAGTCCCCGGAGGACAGGGGATAATTCACCCCTCCACTTT.

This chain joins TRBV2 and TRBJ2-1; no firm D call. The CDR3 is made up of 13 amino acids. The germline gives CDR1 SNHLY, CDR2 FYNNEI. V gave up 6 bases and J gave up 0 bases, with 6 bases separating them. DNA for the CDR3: TGTGCCAGCAGGCCGGACTCCTACAATGAGCAGTTCTTC. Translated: CASRPDSYNEQFF. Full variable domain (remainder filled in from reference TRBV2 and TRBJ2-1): EPEVTQTPSHQVTQMGQEVILRCVPISNHLYFYWYRQILGQKVEFLVSFYNNEISEKSEIFDDQFSVERPDGSNFTLKIRSTKLEDSAMYFCASRPDSYNEQFFGPGTRLTVL.

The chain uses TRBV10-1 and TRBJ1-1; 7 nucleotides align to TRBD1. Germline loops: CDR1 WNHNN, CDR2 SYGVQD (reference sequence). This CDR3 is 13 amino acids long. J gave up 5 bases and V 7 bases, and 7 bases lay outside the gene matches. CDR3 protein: CASTKGAQTEAFF. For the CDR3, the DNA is TGCGCCAGCACCAAGGGGGCTCAAACTGAAGCTTTCTTT.

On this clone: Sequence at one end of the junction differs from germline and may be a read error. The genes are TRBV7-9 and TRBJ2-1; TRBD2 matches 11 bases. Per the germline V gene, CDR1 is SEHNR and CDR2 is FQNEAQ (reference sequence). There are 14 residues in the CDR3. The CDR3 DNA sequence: TGTGCCAGCAGCGTAGCGGGAGGGTCAAATGAGCAGTTCTTC. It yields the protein CASSVAGGSNEQFF.